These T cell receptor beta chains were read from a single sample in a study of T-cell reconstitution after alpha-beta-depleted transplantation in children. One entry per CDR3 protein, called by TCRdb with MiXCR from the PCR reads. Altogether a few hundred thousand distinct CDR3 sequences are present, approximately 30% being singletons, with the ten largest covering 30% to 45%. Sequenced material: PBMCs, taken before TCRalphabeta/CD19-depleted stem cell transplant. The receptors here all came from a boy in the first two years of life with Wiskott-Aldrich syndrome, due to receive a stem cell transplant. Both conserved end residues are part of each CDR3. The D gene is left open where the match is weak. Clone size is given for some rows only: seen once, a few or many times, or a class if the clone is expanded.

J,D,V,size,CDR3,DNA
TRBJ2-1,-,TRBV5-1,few,CASSRRELNEQFF,TGCGCCAGCAGCCGTCGGGAGTTGAATGAGCAGTTCTTC
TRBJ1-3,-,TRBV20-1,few,CSASTGLGNTIYF,TGCAGTGCTAGTACAGGTCTAGGAAACACCATATATTTT
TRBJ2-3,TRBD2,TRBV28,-,CASSLSAGPRDTQYF,TGTGCCAGCAGTTTATCAGCGGGGCCTCGTGATACGCAGTATTTT
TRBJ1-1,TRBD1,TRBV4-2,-,CASSEDRAYTEAFF,TGTGCCAGCAGCGAGGACAGGGCGTACACTGAAGCTTTCTTT
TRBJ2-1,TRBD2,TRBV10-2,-,CASYGLAGAVGEQFF,TGCGCCAGCTACGGACTAGCGGGAGCCGTTGGTGAGCAGTTCTTC
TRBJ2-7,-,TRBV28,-,CASRGGVQTPGF,TGTGCCAGCAGGGGGGGTGTACAAACCCCGGGCTTC
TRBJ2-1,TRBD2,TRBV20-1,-,CSATSGEQFF,TGCAGTGCTACTAGCGGGGAGCAGTTCTTC
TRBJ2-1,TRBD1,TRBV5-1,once,CASSLGDRRNEQFF,TGCGCCAGCAGCTTGGGGGACAGGCGGAATGAGCAGTTCTTC
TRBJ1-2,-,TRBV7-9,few,CASSFGFVTNYGYTF,TGTGCCAGCAGCTTCGGTTTCGTTACTAACTATGGCTACACCTTC
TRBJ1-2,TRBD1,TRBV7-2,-,CASSLEGTASHGYTF,TGTGCCAGCAGCTTAGAAGGGACAGCTAGCCATGGCTACACCTTC
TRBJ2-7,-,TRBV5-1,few,CASSLDTGFRYEQYF,TGCGCCAGCAGCTTGGATACCGGTTTCAGATACGAGCAGTACTTC
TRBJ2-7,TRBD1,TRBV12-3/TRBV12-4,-,CASRPWDSPYEQYF,TGTGCCAGCAGGCCTTGGGACAGCCCCTACGAGCAGTACTTC
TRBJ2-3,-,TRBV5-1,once,CASSLVRIGTDTQYF,TGCGCCAGCAGCTTGGTTCGGATCGGCACAGATACGCAGTATTTT
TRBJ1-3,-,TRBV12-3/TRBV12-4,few,CASSFGLAVGNTIYF,TGTGCCAGCAGTTTCGGGCTCGCCGTTGGAAACACCATATATTTT
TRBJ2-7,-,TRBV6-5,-,CASSYSGGGSYEQYF,TGTGCCAGCAGTTACTCAGGGGGAGGATCCTACGAGCAGTACTTC
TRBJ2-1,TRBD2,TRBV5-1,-,CASSLVAGEHNEQFF,TGCGCCAGCAGCTTGGTAGCGGGAGAACACAATGAGCAGTTCTTC
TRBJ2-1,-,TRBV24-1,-,CATSGQDQAYEQFF,TGTGCCACCAGTGGACAGGACCAAGCCTATGAGCAGTTCTTC
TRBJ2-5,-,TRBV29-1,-,CSVDWGFSETQYF,TGCAGCGTTGATTGGGGATTCTCCGAGACCCAGTACTTC
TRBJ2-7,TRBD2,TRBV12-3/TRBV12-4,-,CASRGGLAGHYEQYF,TGTGCCAGCAGGGGGGGACTAGCGGGGCACTACGAGCAGTACTTC
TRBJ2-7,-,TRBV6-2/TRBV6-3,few,CASSYSQAPRLHEQYF,TGTGCCAGCAGTTACTCCCAGGCCCCGCGACTCCACGAGCAGTACTTC
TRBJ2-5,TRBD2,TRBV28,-,CASRESGRGHQETQYF,TGTGCCAGCAGGGAAAGCGGGAGGGGACACCAAGAGACCCAGTACTTC
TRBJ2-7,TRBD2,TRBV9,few,CASSVGGTTFYEQYF,TGTGCCAGCAGCGTAGGAGGGACTACTTTCTACGAGCAGTACTTC
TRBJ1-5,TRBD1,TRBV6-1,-,CASSPGTGRRNQPQHF,TGTGCCAGCAGTCCCGGGACAGGGAGACGCAATCAGCCCCAGCATTTT
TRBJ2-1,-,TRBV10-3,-,CAISGRNNEQFF,TGTGCCATCAGTGGTCGCAACAATGAGCAGTTCTTC
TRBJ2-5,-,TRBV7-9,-,CASSAIRVGLILETQYF,TGTGCCAGCAGCGCCATCAGGGTGGGGTTGATTTTGGAGACCCAGTACTTC
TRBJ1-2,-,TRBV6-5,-,CASSYSRGGNYGYTF,TGTGCCAGCAGTTACTCGAGAGGGGGAAACTATGGCTACACCTTC
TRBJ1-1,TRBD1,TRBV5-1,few,CASRTGENTEAFF,TGCGCCAGCAGGACAGGGGAAAACACTGAAGCTTTCTTT
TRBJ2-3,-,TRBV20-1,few,CSATEKRTQYF,TGCAGTGCTACAGAGAAGAGGACGCAGTATTTT
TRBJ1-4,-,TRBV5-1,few,CASSSRQASTNEKLFF,TGCGCCAGCAGCTCTCGACAGGCCTCAACTAATGAAAAACTGTTTTTT
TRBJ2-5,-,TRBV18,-,CASSRLSIQETQYF,TGTGCCAGCTCACGACTTAGTATCCAAGAGACCCAGTACTTC
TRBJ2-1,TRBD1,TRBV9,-,CASSVEGWQGASYNEQFF,TGTGCCAGCAGCGTAGAAGGTTGGCAGGGGGCTTCCTACAATGAGCAGTTCTTC
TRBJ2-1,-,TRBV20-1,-,CSARARGMGNEQFF,TGCAGTGCTAGAGCGAGGGGAATGGGCAATGAGCAGTTCTTC
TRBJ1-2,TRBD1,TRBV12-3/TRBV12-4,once,CASSTGTEYGYTF,TGTGCCAGCAGTACCGGGACAGAGTATGGCTACACCTTC
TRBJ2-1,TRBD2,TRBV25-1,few,CASSAYSTSGGHDEQFF,TGTGCCAGCAGTGCCTACTCGACTAGCGGGGGTCACGATGAGCAGTTCTTC
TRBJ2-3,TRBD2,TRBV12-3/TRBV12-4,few,CASSLRLAGSSTDTQYF,TGTGCCAGCAGTTTACGGCTAGCGGGTTCTAGCACAGATACGCAGTATTTT
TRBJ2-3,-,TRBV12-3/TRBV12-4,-,CASTHRGNETDTQYF,TGTGCCAGCACCCACCGGGGGAATGAGACAGATACGCAGTATTTT
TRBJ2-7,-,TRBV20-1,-,CSALGLYEQYF,TGCAGTGCCCTAGGGCTTTACGAGCAGTACTTC
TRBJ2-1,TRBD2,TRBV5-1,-,CASSPLFSGREYNEQFF,TGCGCCAGCAGCCCACTCTTTAGCGGGAGGGAATACAATGAGCAGTTCTTC
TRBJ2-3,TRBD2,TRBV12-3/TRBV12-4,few,CASSPGLVVSDTQYF,TGTGCCAGCAGTCCCGGACTAGTTGTTTCAGATACGCAGTATTTT
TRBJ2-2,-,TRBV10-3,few,CAISVGATETGELFF,TGTGCCATCAGTGTGGGGGCTACCGAAACCGGGGAGCTGTTTTTT
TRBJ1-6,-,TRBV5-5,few,CASSLSAGKNNSPLHF,TGTGCCAGCAGCTTGTCGGCAGGGAAAAATAATTCACCCCTCCACTTT
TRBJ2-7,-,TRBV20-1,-,CSAWDGYEQYF,TGCAGTGCCTGGGACGGCTACGAGCAGTACTTC
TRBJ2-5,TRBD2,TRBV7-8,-,CASSLMRLAGGTQETQYF,TGTGCCAGCAGCTTAATGAGACTAGCGGGAGGGACCCAAGAGACCCAGTACTTC
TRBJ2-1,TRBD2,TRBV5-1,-,CASSYLRTSGPYNEQFF,TGCGCCAGCAGCTACCTACGGACTAGCGGACCCTACAATGAGCAGTTCTTC